The T cell receptor beta chain under discussion was sequenced for a study of identical twins' blood T cells. The donors were healthy female monozygous twins, three pairs in total. Libraries were made from RNA as TCR cDNA, using a modified protocol. TCRdb re-called the 5' RACE reads through MiXCR, storing one row per CDR3 protein. The top ten hold around 5.6% of the sample, which has a few hundred thousand distinct CDR3 sequences, around 30% seen once. This clonotype was counted between two and nine times. The material sequenced was PBMCs. The receptor's source is a woman between 18 and 49 years old in good health.

CDR3 loop: CASSQTRGGWAVNTEAFF. The CDR3 coding sequence is TGTGCCAGCAGCCAAACCAGGGGGGGATGGGCCGTGAACACTGAAGCTTTCTTT. The chain is built from TRBV14 and TRBJ1-1; 7 nucleotides align to TRBD1. The V segment lost 2 bases and the J segment 0 bases; nucleotides outside the gene matches: 12. Germline V CDR1 and CDR2: SGHDN, FVKESK. The CDR3 consists of 18 residues.